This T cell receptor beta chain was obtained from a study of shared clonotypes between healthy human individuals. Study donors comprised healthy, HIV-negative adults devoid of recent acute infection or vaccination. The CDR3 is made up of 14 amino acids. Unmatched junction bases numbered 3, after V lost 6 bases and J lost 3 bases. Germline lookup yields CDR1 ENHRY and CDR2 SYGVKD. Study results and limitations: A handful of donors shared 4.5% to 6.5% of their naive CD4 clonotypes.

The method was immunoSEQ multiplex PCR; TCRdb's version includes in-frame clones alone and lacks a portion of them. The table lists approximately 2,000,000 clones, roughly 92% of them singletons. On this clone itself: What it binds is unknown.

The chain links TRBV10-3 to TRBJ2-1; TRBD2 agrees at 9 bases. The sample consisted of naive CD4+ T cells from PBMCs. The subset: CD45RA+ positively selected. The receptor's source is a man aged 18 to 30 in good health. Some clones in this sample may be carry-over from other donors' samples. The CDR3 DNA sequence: TGTGCCATCAGGGAGACTAGCGGCTACAATGAGCAGTTCTTC. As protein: CAIRETSGYNEQFF.